This T cell receptor (beta chain) emerged from a study of blood T cell repertoires in COVID-19. Turning to the study itself: Whether acute or convalescent, the COVID-19 samples came from the United States, Italy and Spain. T cells, B-cell-depleted T cells, or PBMCs supplied cDNA or gDNA.

The germline CDR1 and CDR2 sequences are GTSNPN and SVGIG (reference sequence). The junction had 3 bases not matched to a gene; V was cut back by 0 bases and J by 1 base. The CDR3 has 15 residues. Authors' data handling: Using reference gene primer amplification, nucleated cell counts were estimated. Measured with immunoSEQ multiplex PCR; TCRdb has only the in-frame clones, and not every one. V, J and clone size derive from that table, while D and trimming were established from the DNA sequence. The table shows fewer than 300,000 clones, with approximately 85% occurring only once. The chain recombines TRBV30 with TRBJ2-3; 8 nucleotides agree with TRBD1. Input material: peripheral blood. The clonotype comes from a man aged 45 to 65 with active or convalescent COVID-19. The DNA for the CDR3 is TGTGCCTGGAGTGTAGTGGACAGGGGCACAGATACGCAGTATTTT. Protein: CAWSVVDRGTDTQYF.